This T cell receptor beta chain was found in a study of beta chain features in type 1 diabetes. Turning to this clone: Its antigen is undetermined.

All of the isolated RNA was reverse transcribed, so expressed TCRB transcripts were sequenced. Sequencing used immunoSEQ multiplex PCR; TCRdb keeps in-frame clones, though not all of them. The table shows 620,000 or so clones, with around 16% occurring only once. Study conclusions and caveats: Fewer insertions but more deletions were seen at VDJ junctions in type 1 diabetes patients. For patients and controls alike, PCR might favor shorter templates to the same degree. Researchers report that Type 1 diabetes patients had moderately but significantly shorter TCRB CDR3s across all four CD4+ subsets.

Trimming removed 6 bases at V and 4 bases at J, with 10 bases between. Germline V gene data show CDR1 as SQVTM and CDR2 as ANQGSEA. CDR3 length: 11 residues. This sequence originates from a man aged 18 to 29 in good health. V is TRBV29-1 and J is TRBJ2-7, with D possibly TRBD2 on 6 matching bases. The material sequenced was naive CD4+ T cells from blood. The CDR3 nucleotides are TGCAGCGTGGGGGGAGAGTACGAGCAGTACTTC. Protein product: CSVGGEYEQYF.